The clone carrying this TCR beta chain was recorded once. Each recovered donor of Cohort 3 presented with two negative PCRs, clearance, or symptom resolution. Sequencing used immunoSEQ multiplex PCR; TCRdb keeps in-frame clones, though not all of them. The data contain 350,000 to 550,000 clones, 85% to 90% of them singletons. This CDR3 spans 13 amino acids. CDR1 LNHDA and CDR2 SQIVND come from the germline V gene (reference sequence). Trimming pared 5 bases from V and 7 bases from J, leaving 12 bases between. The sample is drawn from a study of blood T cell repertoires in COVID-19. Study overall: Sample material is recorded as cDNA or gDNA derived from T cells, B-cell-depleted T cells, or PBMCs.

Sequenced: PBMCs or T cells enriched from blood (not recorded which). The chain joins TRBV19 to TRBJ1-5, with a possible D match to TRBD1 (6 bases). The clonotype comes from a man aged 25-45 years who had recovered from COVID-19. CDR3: CASSPSRGQPQHF. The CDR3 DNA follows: TGTGCCAGTAGTCCCTCCAGGGGACAGCCCCAGCATTTT.